The 5 T cell receptor beta chains presented below share a single source sample, sequenced in a study of T cell responses to AZD1222 COVID-19 vaccine. The table came from immunoSEQ multiplex PCR; TCRdb's copy has only in-frame clones and leaves some out. In the table there are over 100,000 clones, 93% of which are singletons. The material sequenced was peripheral blood, taken on day 0 of AZD1222 vaccination. The receptors come from an adult in good health.

CDR3 coding DNA: TGCGCCAGCAGCTTATTACCCGGGGTCGCCGGGGAGCTGTTTTTT. It codes for CASSLLPGVAGELFF. V usage is TRBV5-1 and J usage is TRBJ2-2; maybe TRBD2 (5 bases). V was cut by 2 bases and J by 6 bases, with 14 bases left in between. The CDR3 is made up of 15 amino acids. Germline V CDR1 and CDR2: SGHRS, YFSETQ.

This chain uses TRBV7-2 with TRBJ2-7, with TRBD1 identical over 7 bases. This CDR3 comprises 15 residues. Germline V CDR1 and CDR2: SGHTA, FQGNSA. Trimming at V came to 5 bases and at J to 6 bases, leaving 13 bases not matched to a gene. CDR3 in DNA: TGTGCCAGCAGCCCAAACAGGGGTGCCTCCGGCGAGCAGTACTTC. As protein: CASSPNRGASGEQYF.

The V gene is TRBV3-1 (or the pseudogene TRBV3-2), the J gene TRBJ2-7, with D unresolved. This CDR3 contains 14 residues. The V end lost 1 base, the J end lost 6 bases, and 13 bases lay between the germline ends. Germline CDR1 reads LGHDT; CDR2 reads YNNKEL (reference sequence). The CDR3 sequence is CASSQGSWTGEQYF. The CDR3 DNA is TGTGCCAGCAGCCAAGGCTCCTGGACCGGCGAGCAGTACTTC.

The CDR3 region has the DNA TGTGCCAGTAGGGGACAGGGGAGAGGGCCCCAGCATTTT. It encodes CASRGQGRGPQHF. The chain employs TRBV19 and TRBJ1-5, with TRBD1 matching over 10 bases. The J segment lost 9 bases and the V segment lost 6 bases, leaving 5 bases of the junction unmatched. Germline V CDR1 and CDR2: LNHDA, SQIVND (reference sequence). This CDR3 has 13 amino acids.

This clone was recorded only once. The chain joins TRBV6-6 to TRBJ2-7, with TRBD2 matching over 7 bases. Per germline, CDR1 MNHNY and CDR2 SVGAGI (reference sequence). V shed 2 bases, J shed 2 bases, and the junction held 6 bases outside the gene matches. The CDR3 runs 15 residues. CDR3 in DNA: TGTGCCAGCAGTTACCTGGGGGGGAGGGCCTACGAGCAGTACTTC. Translated: CASSYLGGRAYEQYF.